This TCR beta chain was sequenced in a study of blood T cell repertoires in COVID-19. In the study overall: Material from acute and convalescent COVID-19 was sourced from the United States, Italy and Spain.

As originally analysed: Reference gene primer amplification in the assay estimated nucleated cell counts. Assay used: immunoSEQ multiplex PCR; TCRdb lists only in-frame clones, some missing. V and J calls and clone size are given by that table; D and trimming were obtained from the DNA. This sample has hundreds of thousands of clones, with approximately 90% found just once. Participants were aged about 18 to 100 years from roughly 26 US areas. Sequenced material: PBMCs or T cells enriched from blood (not recorded which). The sequence was obtained from a woman between 40 and 55 years old who had recovered from COVID-19.

The CDR3 DNA is TGTGCCAGCAGCTTAGGGAGACAGAGCAATGAGCAGTTCTTC. This translates into CASSLGRQSNEQFF. The chain recombines TRBV7-9 with TRBJ2-1; weak D call: TRBD1 (5 bases). The V end was cut by 1 base, the J end by 6 bases, with 10 bases between. This CDR3 contains 14 residues. Per germline, CDR1 SEHNR and CDR2 FQNEAQ (reference sequence). The full variable domain, rest sourced from reference TRBV7-9 and TRBJ2-1, is DTGVSQNPRHKITKRGQNVTFRCDPISEHNRLYWYRQTLGQGPEFLTYFQNEAQLEKSRLLSDRFSAERPKGSFSTLEIQRTEQGDSAMYLCASSLGRQSNEQFFGPGTRLTVL.